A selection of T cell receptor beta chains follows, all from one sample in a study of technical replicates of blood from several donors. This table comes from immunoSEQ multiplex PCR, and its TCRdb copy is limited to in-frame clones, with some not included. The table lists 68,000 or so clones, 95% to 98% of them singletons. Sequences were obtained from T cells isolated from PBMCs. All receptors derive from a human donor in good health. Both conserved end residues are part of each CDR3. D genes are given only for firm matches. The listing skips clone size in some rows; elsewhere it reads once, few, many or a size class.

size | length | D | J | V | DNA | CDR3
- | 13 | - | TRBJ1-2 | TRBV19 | TGTGCCAGTAGTATCCCGGGTAACTATGGCTACACCTTC | CASSIPGNYGYTF
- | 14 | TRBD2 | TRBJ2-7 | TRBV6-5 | TGTGCCAGCGTCCCAGCGGGGGCTTCCTACGAGCAGTACTTC | CASVPAGASYEQYF
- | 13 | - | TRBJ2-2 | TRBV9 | TGTGCCAGCAGCGGGACTCACCCCGGGGAGCTGTTTTTT | CASSGTHPGELFF
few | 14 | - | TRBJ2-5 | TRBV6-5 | TGTGCCAGCAGTTATCTTGCAGGGGAGGAGACCCAGTACTTC | CASSYLAGEETQYF
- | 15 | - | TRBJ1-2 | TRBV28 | TGTGCCAGCAGCGGCGGGGACGGGCCTTATAGTGGCTACACCTTC | CASSGGDGPYSGYTF
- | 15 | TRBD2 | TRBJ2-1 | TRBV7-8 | TGTGCCAGCAGCTTAGCTCTAGCGGGGTACAATGAGCAGTTCTTC | CASSLALAGYNEQFF
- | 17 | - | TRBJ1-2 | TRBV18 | TGTGCCAGCTCACCACCGTTCATAGGACTGTTAAACTATGGCTACACCTTC | CASSPPFIGLLNYGYTF
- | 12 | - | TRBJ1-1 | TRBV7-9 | TGTGCCAGCAGCTCGGACAGCGCGATGGCTTTCTTT | CASSSDSAMAFF
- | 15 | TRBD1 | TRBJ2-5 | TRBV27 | TGTGCCAGCAGTTTATTCCGGACAGGGGGTGAGACCCAGTACTTC | CASSLFRTGGETQYF
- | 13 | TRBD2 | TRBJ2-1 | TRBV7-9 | TGTGCCAGCAGCTCGACTAGCGGTAATGAGCAGTTCTTC | CASSSTSGNEQFF
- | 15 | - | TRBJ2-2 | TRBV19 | TGTGCCAGCCTTCGGGGGGCGGGGTCGGGCGGGGAGCTGTTTTTT | CASLRGAGSGGELFF
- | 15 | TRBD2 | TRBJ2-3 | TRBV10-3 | TGTGCCATCAGCGGACTAGCGGGAGATATAGATACGCAGTATTTT | CAISGLAGDIDTQYF
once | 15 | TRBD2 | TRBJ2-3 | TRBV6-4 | TGTGCCAGCAGTGCCGGGACTAGCGGGCCAGATACGCAGTATTTT | CASSAGTSGPDTQYF
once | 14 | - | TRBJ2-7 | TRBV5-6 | TGTGCCAGCAGCTTGATTGGGAGCTCCTACGAGCAGTACTTC | CASSLIGSSYEQYF
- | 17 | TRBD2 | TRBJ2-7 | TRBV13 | TGTGCCAGCAGCTTAGCCCCAACTAGCGGGAGATACAACGAGCAGTACTTC | CASSLAPTSGRYNEQYF
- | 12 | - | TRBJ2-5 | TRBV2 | TGTGCCTCCGTGTCGAGGGCAGAGACCCAGTACTTC | CASVSRAETQYF
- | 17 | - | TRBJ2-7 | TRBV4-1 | TGCGCCAGCAGCTGGAAGGGCACAGGAGCCGCCACCTACGAGCAGTACTTC | CASSWKGTGAATYEQYF
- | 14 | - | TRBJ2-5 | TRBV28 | TGTGCCAGCACCCAACAGGCAATCCAAGAGACCCAGTACTTC | CASTQQAIQETQYF
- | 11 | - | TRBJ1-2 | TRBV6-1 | TGTGCCAGCAAACAGGTATATGGCTACACCTTC | CASKQVYGYTF
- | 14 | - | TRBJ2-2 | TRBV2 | TGTGCCAGCAGTGTAACAGGGTTTGGCGGGGAGCTGTTTTTT | CASSVTGFGGELFF
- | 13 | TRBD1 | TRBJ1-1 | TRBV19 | TGTGCCAGTAGTATTTGGACAGGACAGGATGCTTTCTTT | CASSIWTGQDAFF
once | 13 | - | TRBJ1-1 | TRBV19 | TGTGCCAGTAGTATAGATCGGGGGACTGAAGCTTTCTTT | CASSIDRGTEAFF
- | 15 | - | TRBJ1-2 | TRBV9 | TGTGCCAGCAGCCCTCCGGGGGGTAGGTCTTATGGCTACACCTTC | CASSPPGGRSYGYTF
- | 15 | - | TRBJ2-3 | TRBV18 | TGTGCCAGCTCACCACCGACATCTAGCGAGGATACGCAGTATTTT | CASSPPTSSEDTQYF
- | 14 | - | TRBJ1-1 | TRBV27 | TGTGCCAGCAGTTTAGGCAGGCTTAACACTGAAGCTTTCTTT | CASSLGRLNTEAFF
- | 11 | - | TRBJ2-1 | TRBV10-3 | TGTGCCATCAGCCCAGGCAATGAGCAGTTCTTC | CAISPGNEQFF
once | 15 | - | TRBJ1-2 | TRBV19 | TGTGCCAGTACCCCACGGGACACGCTCTCCTATGGCTACACCTTC | CASTPRDTLSYGYTF
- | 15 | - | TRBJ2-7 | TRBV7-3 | TGTGCCAGCAGTGAGGCCCCCGGGACACCTTACGAGCAGTACTTC | CASSEAPGTPYEQYF
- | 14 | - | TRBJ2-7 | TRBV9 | TGTGCCAGCAGCGTAGAAGGTAGCGGCCACGAGCAGTACTTC | CASSVEGSGHEQYF
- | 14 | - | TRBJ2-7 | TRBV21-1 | TGTGCCAGCAGCAAAGTACTGAGTCTGCACGAGCAGTACTTC | CASSKVLSLHEQYF
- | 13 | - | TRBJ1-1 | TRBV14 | TGTGCCAGCAGCCTCCAGGGGAACACTGAAGCTTTCTTT | CASSLQGNTEAFF
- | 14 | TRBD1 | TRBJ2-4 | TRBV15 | TGTGCCACCAGAGCCGGGACAGGGGTTAACATTCAGTACTTC | CATRAGTGVNIQYF
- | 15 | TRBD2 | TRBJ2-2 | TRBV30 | TGTGCCTGGAGGGGACTAGCGGGAGGGACCGGGGAGCTGTTTTTT | CAWRGLAGGTGELFF
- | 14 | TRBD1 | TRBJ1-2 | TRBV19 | TGTGCCAGCGATCAGGGGGCATTATTCTATGGCTACACCTTC | CASDQGALFYGYTF
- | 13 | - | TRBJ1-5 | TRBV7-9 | TGTGCCAGCAGCTTAGATCCTAATCAGCCCCAGCATTTT | CASSLDPNQPQHF
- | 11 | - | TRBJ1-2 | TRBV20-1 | TGCAGTGCTAGTTTACAGGGTGGCTACACCTTC | CSASLQGGYTF
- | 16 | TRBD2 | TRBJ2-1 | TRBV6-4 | TGTGCCAGCAGTGAGTGGGGTAGCGGGAGTTTGCATGAGCAGTTCTTC | CASSEWGSGSLHEQFF
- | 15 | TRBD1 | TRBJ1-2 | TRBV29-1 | TGCAGCGTTGTTCCAAGGACAGGCTTCGACTATGGCTACACCTTC | CSVVPRTGFDYGYTF
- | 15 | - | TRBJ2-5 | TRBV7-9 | TGTGCCAGCAGTCCGATACTCCGAGACAAACAGACCCAGTACTTC | CASSPILRDKQTQYF
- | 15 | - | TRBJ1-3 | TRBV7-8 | TGTGCCAGCAGCCGAGGACAGAACTCTGGAAACACCATATATTTT | CASSRGQNSGNTIYF
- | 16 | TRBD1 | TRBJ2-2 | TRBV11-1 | TGTGCCAGCAGCCTAGGACAGGCTTCAATCACCGGGGAGCTGTTTTTT | CASSLGQASITGELFF
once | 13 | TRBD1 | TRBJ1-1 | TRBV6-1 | TGTGCCACCCCGGGACAGGGAAACACTGAAGCTTTCTTT | CATPGQGNTEAFF
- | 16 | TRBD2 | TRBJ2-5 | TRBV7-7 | TGTGCTAGCAGCTTGCGACTAGCGGGAGCCCAAGAGACCCAGTACTTC | CASSLRLAGAQETQYF
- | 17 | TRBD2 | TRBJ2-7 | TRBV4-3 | TGCGCCAGCAGCCAAGAACTCACTAGCGGGAGTTTCTACGAGCAGTACTTC | CASSQELTSGSFYEQYF
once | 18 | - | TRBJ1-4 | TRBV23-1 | TGCGCCAGCAGTCACGACCTCCAAGGGGGGGGTTCTAATGAAAAACTGTTTTTT | CASSHDLQGGGSNEKLFF
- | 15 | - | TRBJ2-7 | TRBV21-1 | TGTGCCAGCAGCAAATTTCAGGACAAATCCTACGAGCAGTACTTC | CASSKFQDKSYEQYF
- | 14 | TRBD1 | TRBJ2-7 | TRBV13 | TGTGCCAGCAGCGTAAACAGGGGCTTCTACGAGCAGTACTTC | CASSVNRGFYEQYF
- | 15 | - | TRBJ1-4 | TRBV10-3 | TGTGCCATCAGTGAGTCGATCCAGTATAATGAAAAACTGTTTTTT | CAISESIQYNEKLFF
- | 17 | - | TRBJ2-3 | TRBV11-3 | TGTGCCAGCAGCTCAAGTAGGGGCCTCGAAGTTGCAGATACGCAGTATTTT | CASSSSRGLEVADTQYF
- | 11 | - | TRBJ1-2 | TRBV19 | - | CASSIVGQGTF
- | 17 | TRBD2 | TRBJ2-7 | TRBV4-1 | TGCGCCAGCAGCCCGGGCCTGGTGGGGAGGGCCGTCTACGAGCAGTACTTC | CASSPGLVGRAVYEQYF
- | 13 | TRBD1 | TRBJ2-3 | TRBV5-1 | TGCGCCAGCCGAGGACAGGGACCAGATACGCAGTATTTT | CASRGQGPDTQYF
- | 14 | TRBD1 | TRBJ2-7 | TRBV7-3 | TGTGCCAGCAGCGGGACAGGGGGCAACTACGAGCAGTACTTC | CASSGTGGNYEQYF
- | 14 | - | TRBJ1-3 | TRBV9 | TGTGCCAGCAGCGTAGTTAGCTCTGGAAACACCATATATTTT | CASSVVSSGNTIYF
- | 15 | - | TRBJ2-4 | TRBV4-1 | TGCGCCAGCAGCGATCACAGGGAGGCCAAAAACATTCAGTACTTC | CASSDHREAKNIQYF
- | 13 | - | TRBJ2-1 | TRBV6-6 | TGTGCCAGCAGTTACCACAGACCCAATGAGCAGTTCTTC | CASSYHRPNEQFF
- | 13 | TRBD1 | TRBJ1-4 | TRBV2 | TGTGCCAGCAGTGCGATCAGGGGGGAAAAACTGTTTTTT | CASSAIRGEKLFF
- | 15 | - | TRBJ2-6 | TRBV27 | TGTGCCAGCAGTCTCAGGGGACCTGGGGCCAACGTCCTGACTTTC | CASSLRGPGANVLTF
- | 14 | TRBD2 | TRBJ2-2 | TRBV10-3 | TGTGCCATCAGTGAGCGGGAGGGCACCGGGGAGCTGTTTTTT | CAISEREGTGELFF